This entry describes one TCR beta chain. Per the germline V gene, CDR1 is SEHNR and CDR2 is FQNEAQ (reference sequence). V was cut by 1 base and J by 2 bases, with 15 bases left in between. The CDR3 contains 16 residues. Profiled with immunoSEQ multiplex PCR; TCRdb holds only in-frame clones, not every one. Counted here are 25,000 to 35,000 clones, approximately 86% occurring once; the ten biggest clones make up approximately 2%. The sample belongs to a study of PD-L1 blockade in urothelial cancer. This sequence originates from a man aged 45-60 years with urothelial cancer. This rearrangement joins TRBV7-9 to TRBJ2-7, with no clear D. Sequences were derived from PBMCs, sampled around atezolizumab (anti-PD-L1) treatment. CDR3 sequence (DNA): TGTGCCAGCAGCTTAGATCGGGTGATTAGACCCTACGAGCAGTACTTC. Residues: CASSLDRVIRPYEQYF.